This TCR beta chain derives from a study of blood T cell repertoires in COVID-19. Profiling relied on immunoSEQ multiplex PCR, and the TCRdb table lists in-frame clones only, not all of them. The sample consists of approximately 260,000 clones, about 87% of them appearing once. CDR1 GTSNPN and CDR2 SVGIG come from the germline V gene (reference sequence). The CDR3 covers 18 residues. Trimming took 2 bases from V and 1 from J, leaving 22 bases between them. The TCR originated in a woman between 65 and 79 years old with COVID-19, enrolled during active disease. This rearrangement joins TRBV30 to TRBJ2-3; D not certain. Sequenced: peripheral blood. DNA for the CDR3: TGTGCCTGGAGTCCCCGAGGCGCCTCCAGACTCCGCACAGATACGCAGTATTTT. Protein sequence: CAWSPRGASRLRTDTQYF.